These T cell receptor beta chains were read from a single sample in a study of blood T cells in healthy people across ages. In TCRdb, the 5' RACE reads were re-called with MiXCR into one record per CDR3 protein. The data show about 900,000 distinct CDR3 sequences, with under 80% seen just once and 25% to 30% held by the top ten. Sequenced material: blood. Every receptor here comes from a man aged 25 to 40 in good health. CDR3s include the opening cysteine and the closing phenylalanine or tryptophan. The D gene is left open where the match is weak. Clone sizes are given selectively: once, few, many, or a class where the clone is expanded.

cdr3_aa: CASSFQGGPQHF; cdr3_nt: TGTGCCAGCAGCTTCCAAGGGGGGCCCCAGCATTTT; d_call: NA; v_call: TRBV4-2; clone_size: NA; j_call: TRBJ1-5; cdr3_length: 12
cdr3_aa: CASSLEVAGEGYTF; cdr3_nt: TGCGCCAGCAGCTTGGAGGTTGCAGGGGAAGGCTACACCTTC; d_call: NA; v_call: TRBV5-1; clone_size: NA; j_call: TRBJ1-2; cdr3_length: 14
cdr3_aa: CASNPSTGLYEQYF; cdr3_nt: TGTGCCAGCAACCCATCAACAGGGTTATACGAGCAGTACTTC; d_call: NA; v_call: TRBV7-2; clone_size: few; j_call: TRBJ2-7; cdr3_length: 14
cdr3_aa: CASAPGLLNTEAFF; cdr3_nt: TGTGCCAGCGCCCCGGGACTCTTGAACACTGAAGCTTTCTTT; d_call: NA; v_call: TRBV27; clone_size: NA; j_call: TRBJ1-1; cdr3_length: 14
cdr3_aa: CASSHPDRDGYTF; cdr3_nt: TGCGCCAGCAGCCACCCGGACAGAGATGGCTACACCTTC; d_call: NA; v_call: TRBV4-1; clone_size: NA; j_call: TRBJ1-2; cdr3_length: 13
cdr3_aa: CASSSRTGGHYEQYF; cdr3_nt: TGTGCCAGCAGCTCCCGGACAGGGGGCCACTACGAGCAGTACTTC; d_call: TRBD1; v_call: TRBV7-6; clone_size: few; j_call: TRBJ2-7; cdr3_length: 15
cdr3_aa: CASSLGGLAGYEQYF; cdr3_nt: TGTGCCAGCAGCTTAGGGGGACTAGCGGGTTACGAGCAGTACTTC; d_call: TRBD2; v_call: TRBV7-2; clone_size: few; j_call: TRBJ2-7; cdr3_length: 15
cdr3_aa: CASSTVGGNSPLHF; cdr3_nt: TGTGCCAGCAGCACCGTGGGGGGGAATTCACCCCTCCACTTT; d_call: NA; v_call: TRBV4-2; clone_size: many; j_call: TRBJ1-6; cdr3_length: 14
cdr3_aa: CASSQARTGGYGYTF; cdr3_nt: TGCGCCAGCAGCCAAGCCCGGACAGGGGGCTATGGCTACACCTTC; d_call: TRBD1; v_call: TRBV4-3; clone_size: NA; j_call: TRBJ1-2; cdr3_length: 15
cdr3_aa: CASTVTGTESPLHF; cdr3_nt: TGTGCCAGCACCGTAACCGGGACAGAATCACCCCTCCACTTT; d_call: TRBD1; v_call: TRBV27; clone_size: few; j_call: TRBJ1-6; cdr3_length: 14
cdr3_aa: CASSSLTTGDGETQYF; cdr3_nt: TGTGCCAGCAGTTCCCTCACGACAGGGGATGGGGAGACCCAGTACTTC; d_call: TRBD1; v_call: TRBV6-5; clone_size: NA; j_call: TRBJ2-5; cdr3_length: 16
cdr3_aa: CASSLDSGSGGVFYEQYF; cdr3_nt: TGTGCCAGCAGCTTAGATAGTGGAAGCGGGGGGGTGTTCTACGAGCAGTACTTC; d_call: TRBD2; v_call: TRBV7-2; clone_size: NA; j_call: TRBJ2-7; cdr3_length: 18
cdr3_aa: CASSPRTSGAGETQYF; cdr3_nt: TGTGCCAGCAGCCCCCGGACTAGCGGGGCCGGAGAGACCCAGTACTTC; d_call: TRBD2; v_call: TRBV7-2; clone_size: NA; j_call: TRBJ2-5; cdr3_length: 16
cdr3_aa: CASSLRGRVDEKLFF; cdr3_nt: TGTGCCAGCAGCTTACGGGGCAGGGTTGATGAAAAACTGTTTTTT; d_call: NA; v_call: TRBV7-2; clone_size: NA; j_call: TRBJ1-4; cdr3_length: 15
cdr3_aa: CASSEFGLGNTEAFF; cdr3_nt: TGTGCCAGCAGTGAATTTGGCTTGGGGAACACTGAAGCTTTCTTT; d_call: NA; v_call: TRBV25-1; clone_size: NA; j_call: TRBJ1-1; cdr3_length: 15
cdr3_aa: CASSSYQDSNSYEQYF; cdr3_nt: TGTGCCAGCAGCTCCTATCAGGACAGTAACTCCTACGAGCAGTACTTC; d_call: NA; v_call: TRBV7-9; clone_size: NA; j_call: TRBJ2-7; cdr3_length: 16
cdr3_aa: CASSGGQGAQPQHF; cdr3_nt: TGTGCCAGCAGCGGGGGACAGGGGGCTCAGCCCCAGCATTTT; d_call: TRBD1; v_call: TRBV5-6; clone_size: NA; j_call: TRBJ1-5; cdr3_length: 14
cdr3_aa: CASSEVGISNEQYF; cdr3_nt: TGTGCCAGCAGCGAGGTAGGCATTTCGAACGAGCAGTACTTC; d_call: NA; v_call: TRBV9; clone_size: NA; j_call: TRBJ2-7; cdr3_length: 14
cdr3_aa: CSAALWAGVNIQYF; cdr3_nt: TGCAGTGCTGCCCTATGGGCGGGGGTAAACATTCAGTACTTC; d_call: TRBD2; v_call: TRBV20-1; clone_size: NA; j_call: TRBJ2-4; cdr3_length: 14
cdr3_aa: CSPPRGGSNEQFF; cdr3_nt: TGCAGCCCCCCAAGGGGAGGAAGCAATGAGCAGTTCTTC; d_call: NA; v_call: TRBV20-1; clone_size: NA; j_call: TRBJ2-1; cdr3_length: 13
cdr3_aa: CASSSRPGAQYF; cdr3_nt: TGTGCCAGCAGCTCCCGGCCCGGCGCCCAGTACTTC; d_call: NA; v_call: TRBV7-9; clone_size: once; j_call: TRBJ2-7; cdr3_length: 12
cdr3_aa: CSARAPGRESGAFF; cdr3_nt: TGCAGTGCTAGGGCCCCGGGTAGAGAATCGGGAGCTTTCTTT; d_call: NA; v_call: TRBV20-1; clone_size: NA; j_call: TRBJ1-1; cdr3_length: 14
cdr3_aa: CASSPSGTPIMGTEAFF; cdr3_nt: TGCGCCAGCAGCCCCTCCGGGACACCGATAATGGGCACTGAAGCTTTCTTT; d_call: NA; v_call: TRBV5-1; clone_size: once; j_call: TRBJ1-1; cdr3_length: 17